This T cell receptor beta chain was sequenced for a study of radiation and T cells in renal cell carcinoma. The data were produced by immunoSEQ multiplex PCR, yet TCRdb's version contains in-frame clones alone and is incomplete. The sample shows about 16,000 clones, 58% of them seen only once. CDR3 length equals 16 residues. The germline CDR1 and CDR2 sequences are SGHAT and FQDESV (reference sequence). Trimming removed 5 bases from V and 7 bases from J; junction bases left unmatched: 10. Study results and limitations: Compared with controls, irradiated tumors showed greater TCR clonality. Tumor samples were small regions of approximately 1.1 g.

Treatment given: treatment-naive control, cytoreductive nephrectomy. This clone has just a few counts. The antigen is undetermined. This receptor was identified in a man in his forties with renal cell carcinoma. The V gene is TRBV11-1, the J gene TRBJ2-1; 11 nucleotides line up with TRBD2. The sample consisted of tumor tissue, taken from a patient whose treatment was nephrectomy without radiotherapy. In DNA, the CDR3 is TGTGCCAGCAGCCTATCGAGGGGACTAGCGGTAAATGAGCAGTTCTTC. This gives the protein CASSLSRGLAVNEQFF. The full variable domain, its missing parts supplied by reference TRBV11-1 and TRBJ2-1, is EAEVAQSPRYKITEKSQAVAFWCDPISGHATLYWYRQILGQGPELLVQFQDESVVDDSQLPKDRFSAERLKGVDSTLKIQPAELGDSAMYLCASSLSRGLAVNEQFFGPGTRLTVL.